The 31 T cell receptor beta chains below all came from one sample that was sequenced in a study of blood T cell repertoires in COVID-19. Clones were sequenced by immunoSEQ multiplex PCR, and TCRdb holds only the in-frame ones, with some missing. Of 200,000 to 250,000 clones listed, roughly 88% are singletons. The sequenced sample consisted of PBMCs or T cells enriched from blood (not recorded which). The receptors stem from a middle-aged woman with acute COVID-19.

The genes are TRBV5-5 and TRBJ1-5; TRBD1 is a possible D gene (5 bases). The germline CDR1 and CDR2 sequences are SGHKS and YYEKEE (reference sequence). Trimming cost V 3 bases and J 5 bases, with 9 bases left between them. This CDR3 contains 13 residues. The CDR3 reads CASSWEGHQPQHF. CDR3 bases: TGTGCCAGCAGCTGGGAGGGACATCAGCCCCAGCATTTT.

The chain links TRBV5-1 to TRBJ1-1; no reliable D call. V was clipped by 3 bases and J by 6 bases, with 9 bases between them. CDR3 length: 12 amino acids. The germline CDR1 and CDR2 sequences are SGHRS and YFSETQ. CDR3 sequence reads: CASSSSGPEAFF. The CDR3 coding sequence is TGCGCCAGCAGCTCCTCAGGCCCTGAAGCTTTCTTT.

This clone has only one observation. The chain couples TRBV6-1 to TRBJ2-7; 8 nucleotides match TRBD2. Germline V gene data show CDR1 as MNHNS and CDR2 as SASEGT. Trimming removed 3 bases from V and 7 bases from J; junction bases left unmatched: 11. The CDR3 has 15 residues. The CDR3 reads CASSEVAGNAWEQYF. The CDR3, as DNA: TGTGCCAGCAGTGAGGTAGCGGGGAACGCTTGGGAGCAGTACTTC.

This clone was counted a single time. The chain uses TRBV4-1 and TRBJ2-2, with TRBD2 identical over 8 bases. Germline V gives CDR1 MGHRA, CDR2 YSYEKL. V dropped 4 bases and J dropped 9; count of bases not matched to a gene: 13. The CDR3 runs 16 residues. CDR3 DNA: TGCGCCAGCAGCCGCCCCCGCGCTAGCGGGTCCCGGGAGCTGTTTTTT. Its protein is CASSRPRASGSRELFF.

The chain couples TRBV4-3 to TRBJ1-6; 12 positions match TRBD1. The V segment lost 4 bases and the J segment 11 bases; nucleotides outside the gene matches: 12. Germline V gene lookup returns CDR1 LGHNA and CDR2 YSLEER. The CDR3 spans 17 residues. The CDR3 DNA is TGCGCCAGCAGCCGTACCGGGACAGGGGGCTTCAAGACACCCCTCCACTTT. Encoded protein: CASSRTGTGGFKTPLHF.

This rearrangement joins TRBV7-8 to TRBJ1-2; D is unclear. CDR3 length: 15 residues. The germline V gene has CDR1 SGHVS and CDR2 FQNEAQ. V lost 7 bases to trimming and J lost 3 bases, with 18 bases between them. This chain's CDR3 is CASTRLGRNDYGYTF. DNA of the CDR3: TGTGCCAGCACTCGGTTGGGGAGGAACGACTATGGCTACACCTTC.

The rearrangement joins TRBV4-3 to TRBJ1-2; D not certain. Germline CDR1 and CDR2: LGHNA and YSLEER. This CDR3 comprises 14 residues. Trimming shortened V by 0 bases and J by 1 base, and 6 bases separated the two germline ends. CDR3 region: CASSQDNGNYGYTF. The CDR3 region has the DNA TGCGCCAGCAGCCAAGATAACGGTAACTATGGCTACACCTTC.

The chain uses TRBV5-6 and TRBJ2-1; D perhaps matches TRBD1 (6 bases). CDR1 SGHDT and CDR2 YYEEEE come from the germline V gene. CDR3 size: 14 residues. Trimming cost V 4 bases and J 1 base, with 9 bases left between them. CDR3 region: CASSRRGSYNEQFF. In DNA, the CDR3 is TGTGCCAGCAGCCGCAGGGGTTCCTACAATGAGCAGTTCTTC.

The rearrangement joins TRBV6-6 to TRBJ2-7; TRBD1 agrees at 8 bases. V dropped 4 bases and J dropped 4; count of bases not matched to a gene: 6. The germline CDR1 and CDR2 sequences are MNHNY and SVGAGI (reference sequence). CDR3 length: 14 amino acids. DNA of the CDR3: TGTGCCAGCAGTTTCGGACAGGGCGATTACGAGCAGTACGTC. This gives the protein CASSFGQGDYEQYV.

This clone was seen a single time. The rearrangement links TRBV7-3 to TRBJ2-7, with 14 bases aligning to TRBD2. V was pared by 5 bases and J by 8 bases, with 8 bases of the junction left unmatched. The CDR3 runs 15 residues. CDR1 is SGHTA, CDR2 FQGTGA, per germline. The CDR3 nucleotides are TGTGCCAGCAGCCCCCAGGGACTAGCGGGGGAGCAGCAGTACTTC. Translating gives CASSPQGLAGEQQYF.

The chain combines TRBV5-1 with TRBJ1-3, with TRBD1 as a possible D gene (6 bases). Germline V gene sequence: CDR1 SGHRS, CDR2 YFSETQ. CDR3 size: 15 residues. The germline V and J ends were trimmed by 4 bases and 2 bases, with 13 bases remaining between them. CDR3 sequence reads: CASSPTGETGNTIYF. In nucleotides, the CDR3 is TGCGCCAGCAGCCCGACAGGTGAAACTGGAAACACCATATATTTT.

V is TRBV9 and J is TRBJ1-6; D is possibly TRBD1 (5 bases). The CDR3 covers 13 residues. Trimming removed 0 bases from V and 8 bases from J, with 6 bases in between. Germline V gene lookup returns CDR1 SGDLS and CDR2 YYNGEE. In DNA, the CDR3 is TGTGCCAGCAGCGTAGCGGGGGATTCACCCCTCCACTTT. It is translated as CASSVAGDSPLHF.

V is TRBV5-1 and J is TRBJ1-1; D is uncertain. V was cut by 1 base and J by 1 base, with 8 bases left in between. This CDR3 comprises 14 residues. Looked up from germline, CDR1 is SGHRS and CDR2 is YFSETQ. The CDR3 nucleotides are TGCGCCAGCAGCTTGTGGCAGAAGAACACTGAAGCTTTCTTT. Translated: CASSLWQKNTEAFF.

This chain connects TRBV4-1 to TRBJ1-6; weak D call: TRBD1 (6 bases). Trimming cost V 1 base and J 7 bases, with 14 bases left between them. CDR3 length: 16 residues. CDR1 and CDR2 from the germline V gene are MGHRA and YSYEKL. As DNA, the CDR3 is TGCGCCAGCAGCCAAGGAGTAGGACAGACGAATTCACCCCTCCACTTT. It encodes CASSQGVGQTNSPLHF.

V is TRBV7-2 and J is TRBJ2-5; D perhaps matches TRBD2 (7 bases). Germline V gene lookup returns CDR1 SGHTA and CDR2 FQGNSA. The length of the CDR3 is 14 residues. V lost 5 bases, J lost 1 base, and 11 bases lay in between. CDR3 loop: CASSLGGLQETQYF. CDR3 coding DNA: TGTGCCAGCAGCCTCGGGGGGCTCCAAGAGACCCAGTACTTC.

This clone was seen more than once but under ten times. The chain joins TRBV12-3 or TRBV12-4 to TRBJ1-1; D gene uncertain. V lost 4 bases to trimming and J lost 3 bases, with 9 bases between them. This CDR3 contains 13 residues. CDR3 DNA sequence: TGTGCCAGCAGTTGGGAGGGCTACACTGAAGCTTTCTTT. This sequence encodes CASSWEGYTEAFF.

Regarding this clone: No DNA is shown, since the ends of the CDR3 on it are uncertain; the CDR3 is the one TCRdb lists. The rearrangement uses TRBV11-2 and TRBJ2-1; the table's D call TRBD2 went unverified against the DNA. Germline loops: CDR1 SGHAT, CDR2 FQNNGV. The CDR3 contains 15 residues when both ends are counted. The CDR3 sequence: CASSSSRAGSGEQFF.

V and J are TRBV2 and TRBJ2-7, with D maybe TRBD1 (6 bases). Germline V gene sequence: CDR1 SNHLY, CDR2 FYNNEI. Trimming removed 7 bases at V and 2 bases at J, with 12 bases between. CDR3 size: 13 residues. In DNA, the CDR3 is TGTGCCAGCACCCGGACAGCCACCTACGAGCAGTACTTC. As protein: CASTRTATYEQYF.

The chain couples TRBV7-9 to TRBJ2-2; tentatively, D is TRBD1 (6 bases). CDR1 and CDR2 from the germline V gene are SEHNR and FQNEAQ (reference sequence). There are 15 residues in the CDR3. V was cut by 4 bases and J by 4 bases, with 13 bases left in between. Here the CDR3 reads CASSSWGPSTGELFF. The CDR3 nucleotides read TGTGCCAGCAGCTCGTGGGGGCCCAGCACCGGGGAGCTGTTTTTT. Together with reference TRBV7-9 and TRBJ2-2, the CDR3 gives the full variable domain: DTGVSQNPRHKITKRGQNVTFRCDPISEHNRLYWYRQTLGQGPEFLTYFQNEAQLEKSRLLSDRFSAERPKGSFSTLEIQRTEQGDSAMYLCASSSWGPSTGELFFGEGSRLTVL.

The rearrangement joins TRBV28 to TRBJ1-5; 8 positions agree with TRBD1. The CDR3 runs to 16 residues. V dropped 1 base and J dropped 6; count of bases not matched to a gene: 8. Germline CDR1 reads MDHEN; CDR2 reads SYDVKM. The CDR3 here is CASSLFGQGVSQPQHF. The CDR3 DNA reads as TGTGCCAGCAGTTTATTCGGACAGGGTGTTAGTCAGCCCCAGCATTTT. Complete variable domain (other parts from reference TRBV28 and TRBJ1-5): DVKVTQSSRYLVKRTGEKVFLECVQDMDHENMFWYRQDPGLGLRLIYFSYDVKMKEKGDIPEGYSVSREKKERFSLILESASTNQTSMYLCASSLFGQGVSQPQHFGDGTRLSIL.

V gene TRBV7-9 combines with J gene TRBJ2-1; TRBD2 agrees at 10 bases. This CDR3 contains 16 residues. Germline V gives CDR1 SEHNR, CDR2 FQNEAQ (reference sequence). The J segment lost 1 base and the V segment lost 3 bases, leaving 3 bases of the junction unmatched. The CDR3 here is CASSLGLARSYNEQFF. CDR3 DNA sequence: TGTGCCAGCAGCTTGGGACTAGCGCGTTCCTACAATGAGCAGTTCTTC.

The chain couples TRBV12-3 or TRBV12-4 to TRBJ1-1; 8 bases align to TRBD1. Trimming at V came to 7 bases and at J to 4 bases, leaving 5 bases not matched to a gene. CDR3 size: 13 residues. In nucleotides, the CDR3 is TGTGCCAGCACCCTACAGGGGGGCACTGAAGCTTTCTTT. The encoded protein is CASTLQGGTEAFF.

The chain is built from TRBV28 and TRBJ1-2, with D maybe TRBD1 (5 bases). The CDR3 is made up of 14 amino acids. Germline V gene lookup returns CDR1 MDHEN and CDR2 SYDVKM. With 5 bases removed from V and 4 bases from J, the gap between germline ends came to 14 bases. The CDR3 spells CASSRPDSAYGYTF. The CDR3 DNA reads as TGTGCCAGCAGTCGCCCCGACAGTGCCTATGGCTACACCTTC.

The J gene is TRBJ1-1, the V gene TRBV6-5; 10 positions agree with TRBD1. V was pared by 6 bases and J by 2 bases, with 6 bases of the junction left unmatched. Germline V gene sequence: CDR1 MNHEY, CDR2 SVGAGI. The CDR3 has 15 amino acids. In nucleotides, the CDR3 is TGTGCCAGCAGCAGGGACAGGGGTTTAAACACTGAAGCTTTCTTT. It specifies CASSRDRGLNTEAFF.

The chain is built from TRBV6-2 or TRBV6-3 and TRBJ1-1, with 7 nucleotides matching TRBD1. With 5 bases clipped from V and 9 bases from J, the junction kept 15 bases outside the gene matches. Germline V lookup: CDR1 MNHEY, CDR2 SVGEGT. The CDR3 is 15 residues long. CDR3 nucleotides: TGTGCCAGCAGTCGCCAAATACAGGGGAATTTGCAAGCTTTCTTT. Its translation: CASSRQIQGNLQAFF.

This chain connects TRBV9 to TRBJ2-7; 7 positions agree with TRBD1. V lost 7 bases to trimming and J lost 7 bases; unmatched junction nucleotides: 14. Germline CDR1 and CDR2: SGDLS and YYNGEE. The length of the CDR3 is 14 residues. CDR3 DNA sequence: TGTGCCAGCCCTAGTTTTCGACAGGGAAGGGAGCAGTACTTC. Its protein is CASPSFRQGREQYF.

The chain combines TRBV11-2 with TRBJ1-1, with D possibly TRBD1 on 6 matching bases. V lost 4 bases and J 2 bases, leaving 11 bases between the germline ends. Germline V gene sequence: CDR1 SGHAT, CDR2 FQNNGV. The CDR3 runs to 14 residues. CDR3 in amino acids: CASSSGTLNTEAFF. The CDR3 DNA reads TGTGCCAGCAGCTCCGGGACACTTAACACTGAAGCTTTCTTT. The full variable domain, in which reference TRBV11-2 and TRBJ1-1 provide the parts outside the CDR3, is EAGVAQSPRYKIIEKRQSVAFWCNPISGHATLYWYQQILGQGPKLLIQFQNNGVVDDSQLPKDRFSAERLKGVDSTLKIQPAKLEDSAVYLCASSSGTLNTEAFFGQGTRLTVV.

The CDR3 sequence is CASSGGVGQGNTEAFF. CDR3 DNA sequence: TGCGCCAGCAGCGGGGGCGTAGGACAGGGAAACACTGAAGCTTTCTTT. The chain uses TRBV5-1 and TRBJ1-1; 8 bases line up with TRBD1. The CDR3 totals 16 residues. CDR1 and CDR2 from the germline V gene are SGHRS and YFSETQ. V shed 4 bases and J 2 bases; nucleotides not matched to a gene: 10.

The V and J genes are TRBV27 and TRBJ2-3; unclear D gene. V dropped 5 bases and J dropped 2 bases, with 11 bases sitting between them. This CDR3 contains 14 residues. Germline CDR1 and CDR2: MNHEY and SMNVEV (reference sequence). The CDR3 protein is CASSELPTTDTQYF. In DNA, the CDR3 is TGTGCCAGCAGTGAGTTACCTACCACAGATACGCAGTATTTT.

The rearrangement joins TRBV5-4 to TRBJ2-2, with 8 nucleotides matching TRBD1. Germline CDR1 reads SGHNT; CDR2 reads YYREEE (reference sequence). Trimming cost V 1 base and J 4 bases; bases outside gene matches: 3. The CDR3 has 15 amino acids. In DNA form, the CDR3 reads TGTGCCAGCAGCTTGTTCGACAGGGGCACCGGGGAGCTGTTTTTT. Protein product: CASSLFDRGTGELFF.

V and J are TRBV5-6 and TRBJ1-1; D is unclear. With 2 bases removed from V and 0 bases from J, the gap between germline ends came to 11 bases. The CDR3 totals 15 residues. The germline CDR1 and CDR2 sequences are SGHDT and YYEEEE. CDR3 protein: CASSLLREMNTEAFF. As DNA, the CDR3 is TGTGCCAGCAGCTTATTGAGGGAGATGAACACTGAAGCTTTCTTT.